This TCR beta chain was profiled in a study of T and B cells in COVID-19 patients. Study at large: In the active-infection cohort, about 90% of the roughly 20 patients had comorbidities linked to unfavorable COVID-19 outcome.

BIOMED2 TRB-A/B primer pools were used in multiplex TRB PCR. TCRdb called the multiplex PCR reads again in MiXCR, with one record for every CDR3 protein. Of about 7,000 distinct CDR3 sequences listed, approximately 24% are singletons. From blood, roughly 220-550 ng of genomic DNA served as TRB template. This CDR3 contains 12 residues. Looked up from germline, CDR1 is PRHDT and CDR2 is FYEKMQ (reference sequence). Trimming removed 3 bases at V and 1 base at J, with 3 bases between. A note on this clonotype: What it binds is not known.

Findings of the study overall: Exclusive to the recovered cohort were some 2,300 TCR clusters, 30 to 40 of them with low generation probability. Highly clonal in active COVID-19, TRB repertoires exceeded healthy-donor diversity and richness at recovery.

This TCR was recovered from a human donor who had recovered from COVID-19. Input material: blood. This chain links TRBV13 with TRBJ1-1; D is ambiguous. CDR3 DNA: TGTGCCAGCAGCTTCGGGAACACTGAAGCTTTCTTT. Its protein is CASSFGNTEAFF.